What follows describes a single TCR beta chain. Its specificity is not known. One end of the junction does not line up with germline, which may come from a read error. The authors ran a second PCR of about 7 to 11 cycles using a sample-barcoded 5' primer and a J-beta primer mix. TCRdb analysed the 5' RACE reads with MiXCR anew, one entry per CDR3 protein. There are about 780,000 distinct CDR3 sequences in the sample; 55% to 65% occur only once, and 25% to 35% lies in the top ten. This CDR3 has 19 residues. The V gene's germline CDR1 is MNHNS and CDR2 SASEGT. The sample comes from a study of blood T cells in healthy people across ages. Study observations and caveats: Diversity estimates drawn from one million T cells were deemed underestimates.

The sample taken for sequencing was blood. This sequence originates from a man aged 30-40 years in good health. The J gene is TRBJ2-6, the V gene TRBV6-1; D may correspond to TRBD1 or TRBD2 (6 bases each). The CDR3 reads CASIRWVGGYEAGADVLTF. In DNA, the CDR3 is TGTGCCAGCATCCGGTGGGTGGGGGGCTATGAAGCTGGGGCCGACGTCCTGACTTTC.